This T cell receptor beta chain was recorded in a study of T cells in localized non-small cell lung cancer (dated by TCRdb to between 2020 and 2021). With regard to the full study: T cell repertoires of more than 200 early-stage NSCLC patients were analyzed, with tumors being compared against uninvolved tumor-adjacent lungs. The cohort consisted of approximately 240 treatment-naive NSCLC patients whose localized lung tumors had been resected. NSCLC patients had a mean age of approximately 66 years, and around 130 were male and about a hundred female. General findings and caveats noted by the study authors: Of the top 100 tumor clones, a median of 57 were detected in paired uninvolved adjacent lung; under 35 were also among that lung's top 100. Because multi-region tumor sequencing was not performed, intratumor heterogeneity could not be ruled out. Higher T cell density in blood was associated with longer overall survival, whereas higher clonality in adjacent lung was associated with shorter survival. Because of the exploratory design, TCR variables were selected using unadjusted p-values without false-discovery rate correction. Uninvolved tumor-adjacent lung showed the highest T cell clonality, higher than tumor, which suggests more focused antigenic responses in the uninvolved tumor-adjacent lung.

For CDR1 and CDR2, the germline V gene (reference sequence) lists LNHDA and SQIVND. The CDR3 sequence holds 12 residues, the cysteine and phenylalanine included. The retained sequence is limited to the CDR3, 36 bases, with the frame set at the first base. The junction carries 12 bases between V and J, which are trimmed by 6 bases and 6 bases respectively. TCR beta CDR3 regions were sequenced from DNA using the immunoSEQ Assay. From the authors' description of their analysis: T cell density was computed as TCR beta template counts normalized to usable DNA estimated by amplifying housekeeping genes. Using the preseqR package, richness was estimated by extrapolating to 120,000 templates for tissue samples and 400,000 templates for PBMC samples. Clonality was taken to be one minus Pielou's evenness. Differential abundance testing on productive amino-acid clonotypes, with a minimum total count of 5 and an alpha of 0.1, was used to identify tissue-enriched TCRs. The Jaccard Index and the Morisita Overlap Index were used to quantify repertoire overlap between compartments. GLIPH clustered TCR beta CDR3s with public tetramer-defined viral CDR3s; viral motifs required at least three viral sequences plus V-gene enrichment. Here the immuneACCESS table is served through TCRdb, limited to in-frame sequences with V and J called. Missing clones are a known gap in these copies; in checked studies unresolved V genes cover under half, and the rest lacks a known reason. V and J calls and clone size are copied from that table; D and trimming were computed from the DNA. The sample table lists 25,000 to 35,000 clones, roughly nine tenths of them with a count of one. The ten largest clones add up to 9% to 12% of the sample.

Comments on this clone: Its antigen remains unidentified. Base quality data are lacking; no much larger clone is found one base away.

At diagnosis, tumor, uninvolved tumor-adjacent lung and peripheral blood were collected and then preserved as a mix of FFPE and fresh-frozen material. Blood samples were analyzed as peripheral blood mononuclear cells for TCR repertoire profiling. The input for sequencing was peripheral blood, taken before any cancer treatment. In this chain, TRBV19 is recombined with TRBJ2-7; the D gene assignment is ambiguous. The sequence derives from a woman aged 35-70 years with stage I lung adenocarcinoma. CDR3 protein: CASSLGWGEQYF. The nucleotide sequence reads as follows: TGTGCCAGTAGCCTAGGTTGGGGCGAGCAGTACTTC.